This T cell receptor beta chain was identified in a study of beta chain features in type 1 diabetes. Study observations and caveats: Type 1 diabetes patients showed a moderate but significant shortening of TCRB CDR3s in all four CD4+ subsets. Whether HLA type influences TCRB rearrangement remained unresolved here.

cDNA synthesis used the whole RNA isolate, giving expressed TCRB sequences. Clones were read by immunoSEQ multiplex PCR, and TCRdb kept only the in-frame ones, dropping some. In the table there are more than 300,000 clones, around an eighth of which are singletons. As concerns this clone: No antigen is known for it.

The germline CDR1 and CDR2 sequences are SGDLS and YYNGEE. The CDR3 has 16 amino acids. Losses at the gene ends were 5 bases for V and 1 base for J; bases not matched to a gene: 7. Sequences were obtained from naive CD4+ T cells from blood. The chain combines TRBV9 with TRBJ2-2; 8 bases are a match to TRBD2. This clonotype was sampled from a woman between 18 and 29 years old with type 1 diabetes. The CDR3 region is CASSSGTRLNTGELFF. The CDR3 coding sequence is TGTGCCAGCAGTTCCGGGACTAGACTGAACACCGGGGAGCTGTTTTTT.